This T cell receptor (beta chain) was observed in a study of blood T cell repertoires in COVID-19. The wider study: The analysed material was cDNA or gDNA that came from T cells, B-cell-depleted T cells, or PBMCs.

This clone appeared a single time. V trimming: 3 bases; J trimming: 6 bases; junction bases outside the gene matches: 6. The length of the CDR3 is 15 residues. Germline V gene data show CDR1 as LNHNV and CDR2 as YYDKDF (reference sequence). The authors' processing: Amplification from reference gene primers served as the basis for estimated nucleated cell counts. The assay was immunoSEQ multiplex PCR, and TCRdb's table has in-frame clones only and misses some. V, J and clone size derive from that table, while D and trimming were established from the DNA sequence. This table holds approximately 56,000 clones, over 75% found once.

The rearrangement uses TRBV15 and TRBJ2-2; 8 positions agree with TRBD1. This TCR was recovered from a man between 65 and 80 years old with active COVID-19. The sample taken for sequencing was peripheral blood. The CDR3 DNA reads TGTGCCACCAGCAGGCCAGGGGGCGGGTCCGGGGAGCTGTTTTTT. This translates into CATSRPGGGSGELFF.